Presented here are 7 T cell receptor beta chains from one specimen sequenced in a study of patients and donors after allogeneic stem cell transplantation. TCRdb redid the calling of the RT-PCR reads with MiXCR, one entry per CDR3 protein. The repertoire includes fewer than 500,000 distinct CDR3 sequences, 16% of them detected once, and less than 8.5% sits in the top ten. Sequenced sample: blood, either unsorted or a sorted T cell fraction (not recorded which). These receptors came from a human donor who was either an allogeneic HSCT recipient or a stem cell or donor lymphocyte infusion donor (not recorded which). It is not recorded whose cells these are; they may come from a transplant donor.

This chain connects TRBV6-5 to TRBJ2-1; a weak D match, TRBD2 (6 bases). Trimming took off 0 bases at V and 0 bases at J, with 12 bases between the two ends. The CDR3 contains 17 residues. Per the germline V gene, CDR1 is MNHEY and CDR2 is SVGAGI. CDR3 DNA sequence: TGTGCCAGCAGTTACTCGGGTAGCGGTTCCTCCTACAATGAGCAGTTCTTC. This encodes CASSYSGSGSSYNEQFF.

Only a few counts were recorded for this clonotype. In nucleotides, the CDR3 is TGTGCCAGCAGCTTAGCGGGGGGACTAGCTGTGACCCAGTACTTC. Its protein is CASSLAGGLAVTQYF. The genes are TRBV7-9 and TRBJ2-5; the match to TRBD2 covers 9 bases. The trim removed 0 bases at V and 7 bases at J, leaving 6 bases unmatched. This CDR3 contains 15 residues. Germline V gene data show CDR1 as SEHNR and CDR2 as FQNEAQ (reference sequence).

The chain combines TRBV20-1 with TRBJ2-4; 9 bases line up with TRBD1. CDR1 and CDR2 from the germline V gene are DFQATT and SNEGSKA (reference sequence). The CDR3 loop spans 14 amino acids. J was trimmed by 4 bases and V by 6 bases; bases with no gene match: 7. The CDR3 spells CSATTGGWKNIQYF. The CDR3 DNA reads TGCAGTGCAACCACAGGGGGCTGGAAAAACATTCAGTACTTC.

The chain employs TRBV7-9 and TRBJ2-3; no clear D. The CDR3 has 15 amino acids. Germline values: CDR1 SEHNR, CDR2 FQNEAQ (reference sequence). Trimming left V 2 bases short and J 2 bases short, with 11 bases between. CDR3 amino acids: CASSLLTENTDTQYF. The CDR3 coding sequence is TGTGCCAGCAGCTTACTTACAGAAAACACAGATACGCAGTATTTT. The full variable domain, completed using reference TRBV7-9 and TRBJ2-3, is DTGVSQNPRHKITKRGQNVTFRCDPISEHNRLYWYRQTLGQGPEFLTYFQNEAQLEKSRLLSDRFSAERPKGSFSTLEIQRTEQGDSAMYLCASSLLTENTDTQYFGPGTRLTVL.

The table lists this clonotype with a few counts. The chain employs TRBV7-3 and TRBJ2-7; D is perhaps TRBD2 (6 bases). Trimming removed 0 bases at V and 3 bases at J, with 9 bases between. Germline CDR1 SGHTA, CDR2 FQGTGA. The CDR3 has 14 residues. The CDR3 nucleotides read TGTGCCAGCAGCTTAACGCTCGGGAGCTACGAGCAGTACTTC. Its translation: CASSLTLGSYEQYF.

The V and J genes are TRBV6-5 and TRBJ2-3, with D possibly being TRBD1 or TRBD2 (6 bases each). Germline V gene lookup returns CDR1 MNHEY and CDR2 SVGAGI. V lost 2 bases to trimming and J lost 1 base, with 19 bases between them. CDR3 length: 18 amino acids. The CDR3, as DNA: TGTGCCAGCAGTTACCAAGGCGTTACGAGGGGGGGCACAGATACGCAGTATTTT. Translated, it gives CASSYQGVTRGGTDTQYF.

The rearrangement uses TRBV20-1 and TRBJ2-1; D is perhaps TRBD2 (6 bases). Deletions cut 3 bases from V and 7 bases from J, with 13 bases between. Per germline, CDR1 DFQATT and CDR2 SNEGSKA (reference sequence). CDR3 length: 13 residues. The CDR3 coding sequence is TGCAGTGCTAGTCGGGGGACCGGGAATGAGCAGTTCTTC. Amino acid sequence: CSASRGTGNEQFF.